These 26 T cell receptor beta chains share one sample of origin, sequenced in a study of blood T cells in healthy people across ages (dated by TCRdb to between 2014 and 2016). Receptors were amplified or captured by 5' RACE. A second roughly 7 to 12 cycle PCR used a sample-barcoded 5' primer and a J-beta primer mix. The public reads were quality trimmed at Q25 with fastp and then assembled into clones with MiXCR by TCRdb, keeping productive beta chains. Rows with one shared CDR3 protein collapse into an entry with the most common genes and DNA. The sample table records over 1,500,000 distinct CDR3 sequences; about two fifths of these occur just once. Of the sample, around 23% falls within the top ten clones. Material for sequencing was blood. These receptors all stem from a human donor in good health.

This chain joins TRBV6-2 or TRBV6-3 and TRBJ2-4; no reliable D call. The closer fit of TRBJ2-7 to the DNA end suggests the J call may be wrong. The CDR3 is 12 amino acids. CDR1 is MNHEY, CDR2 SVGEGT, per germline. The DNA of the CDR3 is TGTGCCAGCGCTCCAAGAATCGGCGAGCAGTACTTC. Translating it yields CASAPRIGEQYF.

This clonotype turned up a few times. The V and J genes are TRBV11-2 and TRBJ2-3, with 9 bases aligning to TRBD1. Germline assignment: CDR1 SGHAT and CDR2 FQNNGV. CDR3 length: 15 amino acids. The trim removed 5 bases at V and 0 bases at J, leaving 3 bases unmatched. CDR3 loop: CASSTGTGSTDTQYF. In DNA, the CDR3 is TGTGCCAGCAGCACCGGGACAGGGAGCACAGATACGCAGTATTTT.

The chain links TRBV29-1 to TRBJ1-1, with a weak D call TRBD1 (5 bases). Per germline, CDR1 SQVTM and CDR2 ANQGSEA. The CDR3 loop spans 13 amino acids. V was cut by 7 bases and J by 1 base, with 13 bases left in between. Here the CDR3 DNA reads TGCAGCGCTACCAACGGGGGGAACACTGAAGCTTTCTTT. Its protein is CSATNGGNTEAFF. The whole variable domain, remainder taken from reference TRBV29-1 and TRBJ1-1, is SAVISQKPSRDICQRGTSLTIQCQVDSQVTMMFWYRQQPGQSLTLIATANQGSEATYESGFVIDKFPISRPNLTFSTLTVSNMSPEDSSIYLCSATNGGNTEAFFGQGTRLTVV.

A remark on this clonotype: One end of the junction fails to match germline, which may point to a read error. The chain links TRBV24-1 to TRBJ2-1; D remains unclear. Per germline, CDR1 KGHDR and CDR2 SFDVKD. The CDR3 is made up of 15 amino acids. This CDR3 is CATSGRFQNYDEQFF. In DNA form, the CDR3 reads TGTGCCACCAGCGGTCGCTTCCAGAACTACGATGAGCAGTTCTTC.

V and J are TRBV12-3 or TRBV12-4 and TRBJ1-4; 9 positions agree with TRBD1. V lost 3 bases and J lost 7; bases outside the gene matches: 3. This CDR3 region has 14 residues. The CDR3 spells CASSFGTGSEKLFF. The CDR3 DNA reads as TGTGCCAGCAGTTTCGGGACAGGGAGTGAAAAACTGTTTTTT.

There are a few counts of this clonotype. V is TRBV7-2 and J is TRBJ2-1; 9 bases are a match to TRBD2. The germline gives CDR1 SGHTA, CDR2 FQGNSA. CDR3 size: 17 residues. The V gene end was trimmed by 5 bases and the J gene end by 2 bases; junction bases not matched to a gene: 10. CDR3 sequence (DNA): TGTGCCAGCAGCCGGTCAGCGGGGGGACCTGCCTACAATGAGCAGTTCTTC. It is translated as CASSRSAGGPAYNEQFF.

Ten or more counts support this clonotype. The chain couples TRBV12-3 or TRBV12-4 to TRBJ2-7, with D uncertain. The ends were cut back, 6 bases at V and 1 base at J, with 10 bases in the middle. The length of the CDR3 is 13 residues. In DNA, the CDR3 is TGTGCCAGCAGGTACGACGCGTCCTACGAGCAGTACTTC. The encoded protein is CASRYDASYEQYF.

This clonotype was observed at least ten times. The chain is built from TRBV28 and TRBJ1-6; 7 nucleotides match TRBD1. CDR1 MDHEN and CDR2 SYDVKM come from the germline V gene. The CDR3 is 14 amino acids. J lost 5 bases, V lost 5 bases, and 3 bases had no gene match. This CDR3 is CASSPGQHNSPLHF. As DNA, the CDR3 is TGTGCCAGCAGTCCGGGACAGCATAATTCACCCCTCCACTTT.

This clonotype was detected only a few times. V usage is TRBV7-6 and J usage is TRBJ1-4; D ambiguous. Germline CDR1 SGHVS, CDR2 FNYEAQ. The CDR3 is made up of 14 amino acids. With 7 bases removed from V and 4 bases from J, the gap between germline ends came to 13 bases. The CDR3 nucleotides read TGTGCCAGCACTACTAGGGCCTTTAATGAAAAACTGTTTTTT. This gives the protein CASTTRAFNEKLFF. The whole variable domain, remainder taken from reference TRBV7-6 and TRBJ1-4, is GAGVSQSPRYKVTKRGQDVALRCDPISGHVSLYWYRQALGQGPEFLTYFNYEAQQDKSGLPNDRFSAERPEGSISTLTIQRTEQRDSAMYRCASTTRAFNEKLFFGSGTQLSVL.

The chain employs TRBV6-5 and TRBJ2-7; 8 bases align to TRBD1. Trimming removed 4 bases from V and 5 bases from J; junction bases left unmatched: 10. This CDR3 has 15 amino acids. CDR1 is MNHEY and CDR2 is SVGAGI in the germline V gene. The CDR3 spells CASSSRGTGLDEQYF. CDR3 DNA: TGTGCCAGCAGTTCCCGTGGGACAGGACTTGACGAGCAGTACTTC.

The genes are TRBV18 and TRBJ1-5; D is undetermined. The CDR3 totals 11 residues. Germline assignment: CDR1 KGHSH and CDR2 LQKENI. Deletions cut 6 bases from V and 3 bases from J, with 3 bases between. The DNA of the CDR3 is TGTGCCAGCTCCCACAATCAGCCCCAGCATTTT. Residues: CASSHNQPQHF.

The J gene is TRBJ2-5, the V gene TRBV9; D is uncertain. The CDR3 runs 14 residues. V was shortened by 1 base and J by 0 bases, with 7 bases between the two germline ends. Germline CDR1 and CDR2: SGDLS and YYNGEE. CDR3 DNA: TGTGCCAGCAGCGTATTCGGAGACCAAGAGACCCAGTACTTC. Translating gives CASSVFGDQETQYF.

Concerning this clonotype itself: The junction departs from the called germline gene at one end, perhaps through a read error. J is TRBJ2-7 and V is TRBV7-3; the match to TRBD2 covers 8 bases. The CDR3 extends over 15 amino acids. Germline V gene sequence: CDR1 SGHTA, CDR2 FQGTGA. Here the CDR3 reads CAGSANPGGNYEQYF. The CDR3 coding sequence is TGTGCCGGCAGCGCCAATCCGGGGGGGAACTACGAGCAGTACTTC.

The chain is built from TRBV12-3 or TRBV12-4 and TRBJ1-2; no clear D. The germline V and J ends were trimmed by 6 bases and 5 bases, with 13 bases remaining between them. This CDR3 contains 13 residues. The CDR3: CASRAHARYGYTF. CDR3 DNA: TGTGCCAGCAGGGCCCACGCGAGGTATGGCTACACCTTC.

J is TRBJ1-5 and V is TRBV7-8; 7 bases line up with TRBD1. The CDR3 has 14 residues. With 2 bases clipped from V and 7 bases from J, the junction kept 5 bases outside the gene matches. Per germline, CDR1 SGHVS and CDR2 FQNEAQ. In DNA, the CDR3 is TGTGCCAGCAGCTTAACAGACAGGGCCCAGCCCCAGCATTTT. It specifies CASSLTDRAQPQHF.

This clonotype has only a few counts. The rearrangement joins TRBV4-1 to TRBJ1-2; TRBD1 agrees at 9 bases. CDR3 length equals 16 residues. Germline loops: CDR1 MGHRA, CDR2 YSYEKL. V shed 2 bases, J shed 2 bases, and the junction held 6 bases outside the gene matches. This CDR3 reads CASSQPGQGLNYGYTF. The CDR3 DNA sequence: TGCGCCAGCAGCCAACCTGGACAGGGGCTCAACTATGGCTACACCTTC.

A single count supports this clonotype. V and J are TRBV5-6 and TRBJ1-4; D ambiguous. CDR3 size: 13 residues. Germline V CDR1 and CDR2: SGHDT, YYEEEE. Trimming left V 0 bases short and J 7 bases short, with 7 bases between. CDR3 amino acids: CASSLARSEKLFF. The CDR3 region has the DNA TGTGCCAGCAGCTTGGCAAGGAGTGAAAAACTGTTTTTT.

V gene TRBV5-1 combines with J gene TRBJ2-3; TRBD1 matches at 9 bases. Germline CDR1 SGHRS, CDR2 YFSETQ. V shed 5 bases, J shed 0 bases, and the junction held 7 bases outside the gene matches. The CDR3 is made up of 16 amino acids. In nucleotides, the CDR3 is TGCGCCAGCAGAGCTGACAGGGGGGCTAGCACAGATACGCAGTATTTT. This codes for CASRADRGASTDTQYF.

This clonotype was observed many times. The genes are TRBV29-1 and TRBJ2-1, with 8 bases fitting TRBD1. The CDR3 is made up of 13 amino acids. V was pared by 7 bases and J by 7 bases, with 9 bases of the junction left unmatched. CDR1 is SQVTM, CDR2 ANQGSEA, per germline. The CDR3 loop is CSAYEDRANEQFF. The CDR3 region has the DNA TGCAGCGCCTACGAGGACAGGGCAAATGAGCAGTTCTTC.

This clonotype was counted a single time. The rearrangement uses TRBV6-6 and TRBJ1-6, with 7 bases lining up with TRBD1. The CDR3 is 15 amino acids. The trim removed 3 bases at V and 7 bases at J, leaving 6 bases unmatched. Germline CDR1 MNHNY, CDR2 SVGAGI (reference sequence). The CDR3 loop reads CASSYAQGRNSPLHF. DNA of the CDR3: TGTGCCAGCAGTTATGCACAGGGGCGGAATTCACCCCTCCACTTT.

This clonotype was seen a few times. The chain is built from TRBV6-2 or TRBV6-3 and TRBJ2-5; D not certain. This CDR3 has 15 residues. With 10 bases removed from V and 3 bases from J, the gap between germline ends came to 21 bases. Germline lookup yields CDR1 MNHEY and CDR2 SVGEGT. CDR3 residues: CATSYSPAKEETQYF. CDR3 in DNA: TGTGCCACAAGTTACAGTCCAGCAAAGGAAGAGACCCAGTACTTC.

There are a few counts of this clonotype. The chain is built from TRBV4-3 and TRBJ1-1; TRBD1 aligns across 9 bases. The CDR3 loop spans 16 amino acids. Trimming removed 4 bases from V and 5 bases from J; junction bases left unmatched: 11. Germline CDR1 LGHNA, CDR2 YSLEER. The CDR3 coding sequence is TGCGCCAGCAGCCCGGGCGGGACAGGGAAACGGACTGAAGCTTTCTTT. This codes for CASSPGGTGKRTEAFF.

This clonotype was observed a handful of times. In DNA, the CDR3 is TGTGCCAGCAGTCTCCAGGACGGAGACGAGCAGTTCTTC. It codes for CASSLQDGDEQFF. This sequence joins TRBV27 and TRBJ2-1, with D unclear. The CDR3 length is 13 residues. Germline V gene lookup returns CDR1 MNHEY and CDR2 SMNVEV (reference sequence). V gave up 5 bases and J gave up 10 bases, with 15 bases separating them.

The gene calls are TRBV14 and TRBJ2-7; D may be TRBD1 (6 bases). Trimming removed 5 bases at V and 2 bases at J, with 10 bases between. The germline CDR1 and CDR2 sequences are SGHDN and FVKESK. The length of the CDR3 is 13 residues. The CDR3 protein is CASSMGAAYEQYF. As DNA, the CDR3 is TGTGCCAGCAGCATGGGGGCCGCCTACGAGCAGTACTTC.

This clonotype was observed a handful of times. The J gene is TRBJ2-1, the V gene TRBV2, with D possibly TRBD2 on 5 matching bases. Germline assignment: CDR1 SNHLY and CDR2 FYNNEI. Trimming took 7 bases from V and 12 from J, leaving 13 bases between them. This CDR3 is 11 amino acids long. The CDR3 nucleotides are TGTGCCAGCAATTTTCGCGGGCGGCAGTTCTTC. Translating gives CASNFRGRQFF.

The V and J genes are TRBV5-1 and TRBJ2-7; possible D gene TRBD1, 6 bases. CDR1 and CDR2 from the germline V gene are SGHRS and YFSETQ. Trimming removed 0 bases from V and 3 bases from J, with 13 bases in between. CDR3 length: 15 amino acids. The CDR3 here is CASSLGPGENYEQYF. Here the CDR3 DNA reads TGCGCCAGCAGCTTGGGGCCAGGGGAAAACTACGAGCAGTACTTC.